Below are 2 T cell receptor beta chains sequenced from a single sample in a study of control samples from healthy donors and cancer patients (dated by TCRdb to 2018 to 2021). Receptors were amplified or captured by the immunoSEQ multiplex PCR assay. Here the immuneACCESS table is served through TCRdb, limited to in-frame sequences with V and J called. Missing clones are a known gap in these copies; in checked studies unresolved V genes cover under half, and the rest lacks a known reason. The sample table lists around 71,000 clones, around nine tenths of them with a count of one. The ten top clones hold 1% to 1.5% of the sample. Sequencing was carried out using PBMCs. The receptors were sampled from a woman in her forties or fifties with colorectal cancer.

The CDR3 bases are TGTGCCAGCAGTTTGATAAGACAGAAACAAGAGACCCAGTACTTC. Residues: CASSLIRQKQETQYF. The chain recombines TRBV6-5 with TRBJ2-5; D is possibly TRBD1 (5 bases). CDR3 length equals 15 residues. The germline gives CDR1 MNHEY, CDR2 SVGAGI. Trimming cost V 4 bases and J 2 bases, with 14 bases left between them.

Of note for this clone: Other DNA sequences within the sample encode an identical CDR3. The V and J genes are TRBV9 and TRBJ2-1; possibly TRBD2 for D (5 bases). The CDR3 totals 14 residues. Trimming took off 3 bases at V and 0 bases at J, with 7 bases between the two ends. Germline CDR1 SGDLS, CDR2 YYNGEE. In DNA, the CDR3 is TGTGCCAGCAGCGGGAGCGGCTCCTACAATGAGCAGTTCTTC. The encoded protein is CASSGSGSYNEQFF. The whole variable domain, filled in from reference TRBV9 and TRBJ2-1, reads DSGVTQTPKHLITATGQRVTLRCSPRSGDLSVYWYQQSLDQGLQFLIQYYNGEERAKGNILERFSAQQFPDLHSELNLSSLELGDSALYFCASSGSGSYNEQFFGPGTRLTVL.